This TCR beta chain was observed in a study of untreated major depressive disorder. On this clone: No antigen is known for it.

TCRdb's table, derived via immunoSEQ multiplex PCR, lists solely in-frame clones and lacks some. The table includes about 21,000 clones, approximately 89% detected once. The study's findings and limits: Depressed patients' CD4+ T cells carried increased TRBV05-01 (Vbeta 5.1) usage versus control CD4+ T cells.

CDR1 and CDR2 (germline): SGHTA, FQGNSA. V dropped 3 bases and J dropped 1 base, with 6 bases sitting between them. CDR3 size: 14 residues. The specimen sequenced was CD4+ T cells from PBMCs. The chain has TRBV7-2 and TRBJ2-2, with D unresolved. This clonotype originated in a middle-aged woman in good health. The DNA of the CDR3 is TGTGCCAGCAGCTTCCTCGGGAACACCGGGGAGCTGTTTTTT. As protein: CASSFLGNTGELFF.